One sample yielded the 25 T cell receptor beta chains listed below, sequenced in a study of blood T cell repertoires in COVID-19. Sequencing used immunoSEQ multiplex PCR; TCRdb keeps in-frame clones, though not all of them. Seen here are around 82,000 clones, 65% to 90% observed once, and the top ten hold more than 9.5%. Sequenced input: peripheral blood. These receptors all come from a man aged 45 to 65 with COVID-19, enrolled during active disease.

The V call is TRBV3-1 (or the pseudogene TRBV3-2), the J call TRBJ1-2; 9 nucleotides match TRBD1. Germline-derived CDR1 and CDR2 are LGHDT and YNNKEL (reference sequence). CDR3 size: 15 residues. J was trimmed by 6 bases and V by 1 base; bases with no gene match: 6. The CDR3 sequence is CASSQVRQGGHGYTF. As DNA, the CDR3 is TGTGCCAGCAGCCAAGTCCGACAGGGGGGCCATGGCTACACCTTC.

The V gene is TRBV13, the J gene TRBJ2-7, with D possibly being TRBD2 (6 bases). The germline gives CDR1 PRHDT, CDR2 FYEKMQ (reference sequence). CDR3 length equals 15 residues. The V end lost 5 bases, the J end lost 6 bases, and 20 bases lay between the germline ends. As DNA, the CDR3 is TGTGCCAGCAGCGGAGGGACGGCGCTGAGGGGCGAGCAGTACTTC. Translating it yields CASSGGTALRGEQYF.

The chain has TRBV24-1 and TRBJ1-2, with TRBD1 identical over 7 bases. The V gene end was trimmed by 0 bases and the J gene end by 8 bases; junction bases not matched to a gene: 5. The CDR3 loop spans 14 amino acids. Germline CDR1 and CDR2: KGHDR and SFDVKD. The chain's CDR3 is CATSDLHRGGGYTF. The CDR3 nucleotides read TGTGCCACCAGTGATTTGCACAGGGGCGGCGGCTACACCTTC.

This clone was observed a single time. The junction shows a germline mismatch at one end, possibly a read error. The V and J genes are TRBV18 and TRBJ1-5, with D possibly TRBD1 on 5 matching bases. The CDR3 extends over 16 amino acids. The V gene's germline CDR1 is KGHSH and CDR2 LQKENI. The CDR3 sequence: CANSPPGRARNQPQHF. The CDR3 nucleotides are TGTGCCAACTCACCACCAGGCAGGGCGCGCAATCAGCCCCAGCATTTT.

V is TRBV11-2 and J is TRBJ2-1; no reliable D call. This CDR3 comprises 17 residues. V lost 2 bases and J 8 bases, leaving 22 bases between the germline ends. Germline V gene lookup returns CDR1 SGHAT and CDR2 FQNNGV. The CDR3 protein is CASSLSIVGVQSDEQFF. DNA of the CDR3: TGTGCCAGCAGCTTATCTATTGTCGGAGTCCAATCAGATGAGCAGTTCTTC.

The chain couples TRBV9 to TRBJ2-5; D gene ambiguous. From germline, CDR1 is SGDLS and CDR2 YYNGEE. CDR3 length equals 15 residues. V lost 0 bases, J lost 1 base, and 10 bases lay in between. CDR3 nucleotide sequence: TGTGCCAGCAGCGTAGGGCTGTCCCTCCAAGAGACCCAGTACTTC. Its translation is CASSVGLSLQETQYF.

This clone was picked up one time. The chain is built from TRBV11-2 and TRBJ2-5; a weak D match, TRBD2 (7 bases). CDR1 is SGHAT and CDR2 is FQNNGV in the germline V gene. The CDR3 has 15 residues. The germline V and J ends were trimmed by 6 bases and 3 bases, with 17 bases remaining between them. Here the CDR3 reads CASRSAWGGEETQYF. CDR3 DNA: TGTGCCAGCAGGTCCGCTTGGGGGGGCGAAGAGACCCAGTACTTC.

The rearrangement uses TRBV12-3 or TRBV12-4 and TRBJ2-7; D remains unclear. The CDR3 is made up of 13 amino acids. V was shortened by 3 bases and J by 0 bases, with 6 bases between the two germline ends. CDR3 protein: CASSFDTSYEQYF. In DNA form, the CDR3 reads TGTGCCAGCAGTTTCGACACCTCCTACGAGCAGTACTTC.

DNA for the CDR3: TGCGCCAGCAGCCAAGTGGCCGAAAGGGAGCTGTTTTTT. Protein sequence: CASSQVAERELFF. The gene calls are TRBV4-1 and TRBJ2-2, with D unresolved. The CDR3 has 13 amino acids. Germline V CDR1 and CDR2: MGHRA, YSYEKL. The V gene lost 1 base and the J gene lost 9 bases, with 9 bases spanning the gap.

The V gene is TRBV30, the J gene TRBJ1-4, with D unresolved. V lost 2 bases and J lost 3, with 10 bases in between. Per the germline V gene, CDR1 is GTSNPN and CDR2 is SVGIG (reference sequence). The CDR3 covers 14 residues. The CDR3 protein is CAWSRRDSNEKLFF. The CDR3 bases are TGTGCCTGGAGTCGCCGAGATTCTAATGAAAAACTGTTTTTT.

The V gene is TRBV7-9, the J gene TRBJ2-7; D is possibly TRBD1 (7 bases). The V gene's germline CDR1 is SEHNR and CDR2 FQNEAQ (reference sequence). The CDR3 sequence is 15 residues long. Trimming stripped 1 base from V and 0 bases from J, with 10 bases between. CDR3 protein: CASSLGGDSSYEQYF. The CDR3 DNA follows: TGTGCCAGCAGCTTAGGGGGGGACAGCTCCTACGAGCAGTACTTC.

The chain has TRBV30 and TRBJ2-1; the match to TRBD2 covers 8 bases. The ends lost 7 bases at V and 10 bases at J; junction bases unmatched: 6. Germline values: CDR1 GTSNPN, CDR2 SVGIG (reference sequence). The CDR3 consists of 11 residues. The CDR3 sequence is CAYYPGGEQFF. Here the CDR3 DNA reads TGTGCCTACTACCCGGGGGGGGAGCAGTTCTTC.

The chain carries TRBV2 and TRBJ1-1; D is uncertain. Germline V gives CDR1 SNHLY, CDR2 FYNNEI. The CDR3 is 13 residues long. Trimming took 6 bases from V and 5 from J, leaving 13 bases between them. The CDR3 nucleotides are TGTGCCAGCAGCGCGGGGAAGGAGACTGAAGCTTTCTTT. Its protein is CASSAGKETEAFF.

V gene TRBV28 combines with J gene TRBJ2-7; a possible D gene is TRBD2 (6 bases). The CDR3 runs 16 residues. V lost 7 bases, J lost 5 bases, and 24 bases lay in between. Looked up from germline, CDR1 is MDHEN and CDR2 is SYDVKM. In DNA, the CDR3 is TGTGCCAGCACCCTGGGGGGAGCCCTCCAAAGAAACGAGCAGTACTTC. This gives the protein CASTLGGALQRNEQYF.

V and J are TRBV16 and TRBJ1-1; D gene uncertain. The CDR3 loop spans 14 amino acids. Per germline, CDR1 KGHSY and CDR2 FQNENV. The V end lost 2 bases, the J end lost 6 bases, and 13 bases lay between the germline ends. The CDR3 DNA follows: TGTGCCAGCAGCCAACACCGCGGGGATTCTGAAGCTTTCTTT. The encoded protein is CASSQHRGDSEAFF.

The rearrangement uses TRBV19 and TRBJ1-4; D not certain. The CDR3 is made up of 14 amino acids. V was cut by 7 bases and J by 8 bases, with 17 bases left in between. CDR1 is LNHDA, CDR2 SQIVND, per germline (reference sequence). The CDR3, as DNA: TGTGCCAGTATCGATAGAGGAGGGAACGAAAAACTGTTTTTT. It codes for CASIDRGGNEKLFF.

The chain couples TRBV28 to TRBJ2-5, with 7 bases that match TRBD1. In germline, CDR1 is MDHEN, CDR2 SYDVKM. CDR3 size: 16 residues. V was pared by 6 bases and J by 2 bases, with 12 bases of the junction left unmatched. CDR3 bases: TGTGCCAGCAGCTCACCTTGGACAGGAGGTCAAGAGACCCAGTACTTC. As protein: CASSSPWTGGQETQYF.

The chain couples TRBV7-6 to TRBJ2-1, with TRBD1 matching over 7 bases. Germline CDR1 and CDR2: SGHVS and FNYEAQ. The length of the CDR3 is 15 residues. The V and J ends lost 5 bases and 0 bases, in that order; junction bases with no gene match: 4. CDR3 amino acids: CASSATGSSYNEQFF. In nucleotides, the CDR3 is TGTGCCAGCAGCGCGACAGGGAGCTCCTACAATGAGCAGTTCTTC. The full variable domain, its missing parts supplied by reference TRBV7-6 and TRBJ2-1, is GAGVSQSPRYKVTKRGQDVALRCDPISGHVSLYWYRQALGQGPEFLTYFNYEAQQDKSGLPNDRFSAERPEGSISTLTIQRTEQRDSAMYRCASSATGSSYNEQFFGPGTRLTVL.

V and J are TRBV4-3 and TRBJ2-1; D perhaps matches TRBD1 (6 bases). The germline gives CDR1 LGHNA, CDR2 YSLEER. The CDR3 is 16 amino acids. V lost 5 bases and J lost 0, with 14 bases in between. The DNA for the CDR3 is TGCGCCAGCAGCTACGGTACACAGGGCTCCTACAATGAGCAGTTCTTC. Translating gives CASSYGTQGSYNEQFF.

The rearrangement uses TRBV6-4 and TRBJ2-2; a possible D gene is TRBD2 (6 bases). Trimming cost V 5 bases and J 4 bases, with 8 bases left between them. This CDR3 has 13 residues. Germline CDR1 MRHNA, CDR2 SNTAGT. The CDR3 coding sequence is TGTGCCAGCAGTACCGGGAGCACCGGGGAGCTGTTTTTT. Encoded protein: CASSTGSTGELFF.

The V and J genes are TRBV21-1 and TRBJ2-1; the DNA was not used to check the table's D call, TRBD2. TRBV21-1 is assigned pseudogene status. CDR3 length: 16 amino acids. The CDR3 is CASSSRGTSGHNEQFF. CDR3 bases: TGTGCCAGCAGCTCAAGAGGGACTAGCGGCCACAATGAGCAGTTCTTC.

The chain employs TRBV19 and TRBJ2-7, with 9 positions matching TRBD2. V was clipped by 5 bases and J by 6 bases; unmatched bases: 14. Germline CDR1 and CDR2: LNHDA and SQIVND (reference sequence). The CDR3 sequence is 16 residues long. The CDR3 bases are TGTGCCAGTAGTCTTTCGATGAGGGGACTAGCTAGCGAGCAGTACTTC. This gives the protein CASSLSMRGLASEQYF.

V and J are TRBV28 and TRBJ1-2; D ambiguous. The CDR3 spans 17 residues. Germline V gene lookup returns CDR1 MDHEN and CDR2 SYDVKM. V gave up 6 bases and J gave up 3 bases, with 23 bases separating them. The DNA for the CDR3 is TGTGCCAGCAGCGAAGCGGGAATCGCGAACGGGGACTATGGCTACACCTTC. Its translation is CASSEAGIANGDYGYTF.

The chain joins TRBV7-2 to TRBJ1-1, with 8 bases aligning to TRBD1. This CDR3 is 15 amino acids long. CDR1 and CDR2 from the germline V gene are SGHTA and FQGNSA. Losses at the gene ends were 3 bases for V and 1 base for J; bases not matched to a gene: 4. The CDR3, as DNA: TGTGCCAGCAGCTTTGCCGGGACAGGGAACACTGAAGCTTTCTTT. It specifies CASSFAGTGNTEAFF.

The CDR3 loop is CASSPGGAGQHEQYF. CDR3 nucleotides: TGTGCCAGCAGCCCGGGAGGAGCGGGTCAACACGAGCAGTACTTC. The chain has TRBV2 and TRBJ2-7; TRBD2 matches 7 bases. With 6 bases clipped from V and 5 bases from J, the junction kept 13 bases outside the gene matches. This CDR3 is 15 amino acids long. In germline, CDR1 is SNHLY, CDR2 FYNNEI.